This T cell receptor beta chain came from a study of CD8+ T cells in alopecia areata. Extraction and reverse transcription of RNA yielded cDNA as the sequencing template. Data came from immunoSEQ multiplex PCR; TCRdb stores just in-frame clones and leaves some out. Altogether roughly 150,000 clones are present, approximately 60% being singletons, with the ten largest covering 4% to 5.5%. General study points: In scalp samples, resident alphabeta T cells of normal skin are also sequenced.

This clone was detected only a few times. Antigen unknown. Trimming took off 8 bases at V and 6 bases at J, with 20 bases between the two ends. CDR3 length: 15 residues. Germline V gene lookup returns CDR1 SNHLY and CDR2 FYNNEI. The sample was CD4+ T cells sorted from blood. The genes are TRBV2 and TRBJ1-5, with D possibly being TRBD1 (6 bases). The sequence was obtained from a human donor in good health. The CDR3 bases are TGTGCCAGCTCTAGAGGGGGAGATCAGTTTCAGCCCCAGCATTTT. This codes for CASSRGGDQFQPQHF.